Following are 20 T cell receptor beta chains from one sample sequenced in a study of cytomegalovirus exposure and HLA in healthy donors. Produced via immunoSEQ multiplex PCR; TCRdb's table is partial and in-frame only. The sample contains tens of thousands of clones, roughly 93% of which appear only once. Sequencing was performed on PBMCs. The source of these receptors is a man between 18 and 29 years old in good health and CMV-seronegative.

This clone appeared once. The chain couples TRBV6-5 to TRBJ2-2; no clear D gene. CDR3 length: 13 residues. V was pared by 8 bases and J by 1 base, with 8 bases between. Germline values: CDR1 MNHEY, CDR2 SVGAGI. The CDR3 loop is CASSLGNTGELFF. In DNA form, the CDR3 reads TGTGCCAGCTCACTCGGGAACACCGGGGAGCTGTTTTTT.

This chain links TRBV18 with TRBJ2-3; 10 bases map to TRBD1. There are 16 residues in the CDR3. Germline loops: CDR1 KGHSH, CDR2 LQKENI. V dropped 5 bases and J dropped 1; count of bases not matched to a gene: 6. The CDR3 DNA reads TGTGCCAGCTCATCGGAGACAGGGGGCGGCACAGATACGCAGTATTTT. It codes for CASSSETGGGTDTQYF. The whole variable domain, remainder taken from reference TRBV18 and TRBJ2-3, is NAGVMQNPRHLVRRRGQEARLRCSPMKGHSHVYWYRQLPEEGLKFMVYLQKENIIDESGMPKERFSAEFPKEGPSILRIQQVVRGDSAAYFCASSSETGGGTDTQYFGPGTRLTVL.

The V and J genes are TRBV27 and TRBJ2-5; a weak D match, TRBD2 (7 bases). The CDR3 is 14 residues long. Trimming cost V 6 bases and J 4 bases, with 15 bases left between them. Germline values: CDR1 MNHEY, CDR2 SMNVEV (reference sequence). CDR3 bases: TGTGCCAGCAGGCGGGGGCGGGAGCGAGAGACCCAGTACTTC. Protein product: CASRRGRERETQYF.

This chain uses TRBV5-6 with TRBJ1-6; 7 nucleotides agree with TRBD1. Germline lookup yields CDR1 SGHDT and CDR2 YYEEEE. The CDR3 is made up of 14 amino acids. V was pared by 4 bases and J by 7 bases, with 5 bases of the junction left unmatched. CDR3 sequence reads: CASSLTGDNSPLHF. The CDR3, as DNA: TGTGCCAGCAGCCTCACAGGGGACAATTCACCCCTCCACTTT.

The chain joins TRBV6-5 to TRBJ1-2; 11 positions match TRBD1. With V trimmed by 0 bases and J by 5 bases, 2 bases remained unmatched. There are 15 residues in the CDR3. The germline V gene encodes CDR1 MNHEY and CDR2 SVGAGI. The CDR3 sequence: CASSYSGTGGYGYTF. CDR3 nucleotides: TGTGCCAGCAGTTACTCGGGGACAGGGGGTTATGGCTACACCTTC.

CDR3 coding DNA: TGCGCCAGCAGCCAAGATCGGGACTCGAGGTCCTACGAGCAGTACTTC. It specifies CASSQDRDSRSYEQYF. The chain joins TRBV4-1 to TRBJ2-7, with a possible D match to TRBD2 (6 bases). Germline V gene data show CDR1 as MGHRA and CDR2 as YSYEKL. Trimming removed 0 bases from V and 1 base from J, with 13 bases in between. This CDR3 has 16 residues.

The J gene is TRBJ1-3, the V gene TRBV6-1, with 7 bases aligning to TRBD1. CDR3 size: 15 residues. Per the germline V gene, CDR1 is MNHNS and CDR2 is SASEGT. V lost 10 bases to trimming and J lost 4 bases; unmatched junction nucleotides: 13. In nucleotides, the CDR3 is TGTGCCACCGACCCCGGGACAGTGCGGGGAAACACCATATATTTT. Translating gives CATDPGTVRGNTIYF.

The chain carries TRBV27 and TRBJ2-6; D perhaps matches TRBD1 (5 bases). Per germline, CDR1 MNHEY and CDR2 SMNVEV (reference sequence). V lost 6 bases and J lost 0, with 15 bases in between. The CDR3 consists of 17 residues. CDR3 DNA: TGTGCCAGCAGGAAAGGGGCGCAATTCTCTGGGGCCAACGTCCTGACTTTC. Protein: CASRKGAQFSGANVLTF.

The CDR3 nucleotides read TGCAGCGTGCAAGGGGTGGGCCTTCCTGCGCCCACCGGGGAGCTGTTTTTT. Its translation is CSVQGVGLPAPTGELFF. The chain has TRBV29-1 and TRBJ2-2; D may be TRBD1 (5 bases). This CDR3 spans 17 amino acids. CDR1 and CDR2 from the germline V gene are SQVTM and ANQGSEA. Trimming removed 6 bases from V and 4 bases from J, with 24 bases in between.

The genes are TRBV7-2 and TRBJ1-5, with D maybe TRBD1 (5 bases). The CDR3 consists of 15 residues. Germline assignment: CDR1 SGHTA and CDR2 FQGNSA. V lost 4 bases and J lost 1, with 11 bases in between. The CDR3 nucleotides read TGTGCCAGCAGCTCGGGGGGGTTGAGCAATCAGCCCCAGCATTTT. Translating it yields CASSSGGLSNQPQHF.

The chain is built from TRBV9 and TRBJ2-1; 14 bases are shared with TRBD2. Germline V gene lookup returns CDR1 SGDLS and CDR2 YYNGEE. Losses at the gene ends were 0 bases for V and 2 bases for J; bases not matched to a gene: 7. The CDR3 is made up of 19 amino acids. DNA for the CDR3: TGTGCCAGCAGCGTAGGGGGGACTAGCGGGAGTTCGGCCTACAATGAGCAGTTCTTC. Translation gives CASSVGGTSGSSAYNEQFF.

V and J are TRBV7-8 and TRBJ1-1; 7 nucleotides agree with TRBD1. The germline V gene has CDR1 SGHVS and CDR2 FQNEAQ. V lost 8 bases and J lost 6; bases outside the gene matches: 6. This CDR3 is 12 amino acids long. CDR3 DNA: TGTGCCAGCGGGGACAGTATCGCTGAAGCTTTCTTT. It codes for CASGDSIAEAFF.

The V gene is TRBV4-3, the J gene TRBJ1-2; D remains unclear. Germline V gene lookup returns CDR1 LGHNA and CDR2 YSLEER. Deletions cut 4 bases from V and 1 base from J, with 16 bases between. This CDR3 region has 16 residues. This chain's CDR3 is CASSRMNTEFNYGYTF. The CDR3 DNA is TGCGCCAGCAGCCGGATGAATACAGAGTTTAACTATGGCTACACCTTC.

The rearrangement joins TRBV14 to TRBJ1-1, with a possible D match to TRBD1 (6 bases). Germline assignment: CDR1 SGHDN and CDR2 FVKESK. CDR3 size: 17 residues. Trimming pared 0 bases from V and 0 bases from J, leaving 14 bases between. CDR3 coding DNA: TGTGCCAGCAGCCAAGATTGGGGGACAAGGATGAACACTGAAGCTTTCTTT. Translated, it gives CASSQDWGTRMNTEAFF.

On this clone itself: Within the sample, other DNA sequences also encode this same CDR3. The V gene is TRBV18, the J gene TRBJ1-2; 8 bases agree with TRBD1. The V gene end was trimmed by 5 bases and the J gene end by 7 bases; junction bases not matched to a gene: 12. Per the germline V gene, CDR1 is KGHSH and CDR2 is LQKENI. The CDR3 is 15 amino acids. CDR3 sequence (DNA): TGTGCCAGCTCATCTCGGACAGGGACCGTATTTGGCTACACCTTC. It translates to CASSSRTGTVFGYTF.

The chain joins TRBV6-4 to TRBJ1-1; 7 bases are shared with TRBD1. V was clipped by 6 bases and J by 4 bases; unmatched bases: 8. CDR1 MRHNA and CDR2 SNTAGT come from the germline V gene. This CDR3 is 14 amino acids long. CDR3 sequence reads: CASRKADRATEAFF. CDR3 nucleotides: TGTGCCAGCAGGAAAGCAGACAGGGCCACTGAAGCTTTCTTT.

The chain uses TRBV5-6 and TRBJ2-7; D unresolved. This CDR3 region has 11 residues. CDR1 is SGHDT, CDR2 YYEEEE, per germline. The germline V and J ends were trimmed by 3 bases and 2 bases, with 3 bases remaining between them. The CDR3 DNA follows: TGTGCCAGCAGCTCGGCCTACGAGCAGTACTTC. It specifies CASSSAYEQYF.

The genes are TRBV2 and TRBJ2-7; D gene uncertain. The CDR3 is 14 residues long. Germline V CDR1 and CDR2: SNHLY, FYNNEI. Trimming removed 6 bases from V and 3 bases from J, with 15 bases in between. DNA of the CDR3: TGTGCCAGCAGACCCACAATACACGACTACGAGCAGTACTTC. Its protein is CASRPTIHDYEQYF.

The V call is TRBV5-1, the J call TRBJ1-4; TRBD1 agrees at 9 bases. J lost 2 bases, V lost 2 bases, and 4 bases had no gene match. This CDR3 region has 16 residues. Germline V gene lookup returns CDR1 SGHRS and CDR2 YFSETQ. For the CDR3, the DNA is TGCGCCAGCAGCTTAACCGGGACAGGGACTAATGAAAAACTGTTTTTT. Protein product: CASSLTGTGTNEKLFF.

The rearrangement uses TRBV14 and TRBJ1-2; no firm D call. The CDR3 sequence is 16 residues long. The V and J ends lost 1 base and 3 bases respectively, with 15 bases between them. CDR1 and CDR2 (germline): SGHDN, FVKESK. For the CDR3, the DNA is TGTGCCAGCAGCCAAGCGGGATCTGCTCCCTACTATGGCTACACCTTC. Protein: CASSQAGSAPYYGYTF.